Listed below are T cell receptor beta chains from one sample, sequenced in a study of blood T cell repertoires in COVID-19. The table came from immunoSEQ multiplex PCR; TCRdb's copy has only in-frame clones and leaves some out. The sample records about 160,000 clones, over 80% being singletons. The sequenced sample consisted of peripheral blood. Every receptor here comes from a woman in her sixties who had recovered from COVID-19. Each CDR3 is given with its conserved first and last residue. The order of the fields is D gene, V gene, J gene, clone size, CDR3 DNA, CDR3 protein. The D gene is left open where the match is weak. Clone size is not always given. Where it is, it says once, few, many or a class for expanded clones.

d_call: TRBD2; v_call: TRBV2; j_call: TRBJ2-2; clone_size: NA; cdr3_nt: TGTGCCAGCAGTGAGGTAGCGGGGGACACCGGGGAGCTGTTTTTT; cdr3_aa: CASSEVAGDTGELFF
d_call: TRBD1; v_call: TRBV18; j_call: TRBJ1-2; clone_size: NA; cdr3_nt: TGTGCCAGCTCACCGGGACAGGGGACCTATGGCTACACCTTC; cdr3_aa: CASSPGQGTYGYTF
d_call: NA; v_call: TRBV5-1; j_call: TRBJ2-1; clone_size: NA; cdr3_nt: TGCGCCAGCAGCTTGGTGGTAGCGGCGTCCAATGAGCAGTTCTTC; cdr3_aa: CASSLVVAASNEQFF
d_call: NA; v_call: TRBV4-3; j_call: TRBJ2-1; clone_size: NA; cdr3_nt: TGCGCCAGCAGCCAAGATCGGGGGATAAGTTACAATGAGCAGTTCTTC; cdr3_aa: CASSQDRGISYNEQFF
d_call: TRBD1; v_call: TRBV6-5; j_call: TRBJ1-4; clone_size: NA; cdr3_nt: TGTGCCAGCAGTCAACAGGGGCCGCCGAATGAAAAACTGTTTTTT; cdr3_aa: CASSQQGPPNEKLFF
d_call: TRBD2; v_call: TRBV3-1/TRBV3-2; j_call: TRBJ2-2; clone_size: NA; cdr3_nt: TGTGCCAGCAGCCGCGGGGGGGCCACCGGGGAGCTGTTTTTT; cdr3_aa: CASSRGGATGELFF
d_call: TRBD1; v_call: TRBV19; j_call: TRBJ2-5; clone_size: NA; cdr3_nt: TGTGCCAGTAGTATCACAGGGGGCGGTGAGACCCAGTACTTC; cdr3_aa: CASSITGGGETQYF
d_call: NA; v_call: TRBV4-3; j_call: TRBJ1-1; clone_size: NA; cdr3_nt: TGCGCCAGCAGCCCCGCGGGGACCACTGAAGCTTTCTTT; cdr3_aa: CASSPAGTTEAFF
d_call: TRBD1; v_call: TRBV5-4; j_call: TRBJ1-4; clone_size: NA; cdr3_nt: TGTGCCAGCAGCTTTAGACAGGGAGAAGGAACTAATGAAAAACTGTTTTTT; cdr3_aa: CASSFRQGEGTNEKLFF
d_call: NA; v_call: TRBV18; j_call: TRBJ1-2; clone_size: NA; cdr3_nt: TGTGCCAGCTCACCGGCGGATGGGGGCTACACCTTC; cdr3_aa: CASSPADGGYTF
d_call: TRBD1; v_call: TRBV4-2; j_call: TRBJ1-4; clone_size: NA; cdr3_nt: TGTGCCAGCAGCCAGATTCGGGACAGTAATGAAAAACTGTTTTTT; cdr3_aa: CASSQIRDSNEKLFF
d_call: NA; v_call: TRBV5-1; j_call: TRBJ2-3; clone_size: NA; cdr3_nt: TGCGCCAGCAGCTTGTCTAGCGTGGACGATACGCAGTATTTT; cdr3_aa: CASSLSSVDDTQYF
d_call: TRBD2; v_call: TRBV3-1/TRBV3-2; j_call: TRBJ2-1; clone_size: NA; cdr3_nt: TGTGCCAGCAGCCAAGATTACGGGGGGGACGAGCAGTTCTTC; cdr3_aa: CASSQDYGGDEQFF
d_call: TRBD1; v_call: TRBV2; j_call: TRBJ1-2; clone_size: NA; cdr3_nt: TGTGCCAGCTGGGGACAGGGCGGCTACACCTTC; cdr3_aa: CASWGQGGYTF
d_call: NA; v_call: TRBV7-9; j_call: TRBJ2-1; clone_size: NA; cdr3_nt: TGTGCCAGCAGCTTATGGAGGTCTAATGAGCAGTTCTTC; cdr3_aa: CASSLWRSNEQFF
d_call: TRBD2; v_call: TRBV5-1; j_call: TRBJ2-2; clone_size: NA; cdr3_nt: TGCGCCAGCAAATTCGGGACTAGTGGCGCCGGGGAGCTGTTTTTT; cdr3_aa: CASKFGTSGAGELFF
d_call: NA; v_call: TRBV25-1; j_call: TRBJ2-7; clone_size: few; cdr3_nt: TGTGCCAGCAGCGGAGCTACCTGGAGGGGAGCCTACGAGCAGTACTTC; cdr3_aa: CASSGATWRGAYEQYF
d_call: NA; v_call: TRBV6-2/TRBV6-3; j_call: TRBJ1-6; clone_size: NA; cdr3_nt: TGTGCCAGCAGTCAACGTGCGGGTAGAACACCCCTCCACTTT; cdr3_aa: CASSQRAGRTPLHF
d_call: NA; v_call: TRBV3-1/TRBV3-2; j_call: TRBJ1-1; clone_size: NA; cdr3_nt: TGTGCCAGCAGCCAAAATAATCGCGGGCTGGGGAACACTGAAGCTTTCTTT; cdr3_aa: CASSQNNRGLGNTEAFF
d_call: TRBD2; v_call: TRBV19; j_call: TRBJ2-3; clone_size: NA; cdr3_nt: TGTGCCAGTACGGGAGGGCGGGGGCGCGGCACAGATACGCAGTATTTT; cdr3_aa: CASTGGRGRGTDTQYF
d_call: TRBD1; v_call: TRBV11-1; j_call: TRBJ2-7; clone_size: NA; cdr3_nt: TGTGCCAGCAGCCGTAGATCAGGGGGCAAATACGAGCAGTACTTC; cdr3_aa: CASSRRSGGKYEQYF
d_call: TRBD2; v_call: TRBV29-1; j_call: TRBJ2-7; clone_size: NA; cdr3_nt: TGCAGCGTTGGGACTAGCGGGGCCTACGAGCAGTACTTC; cdr3_aa: CSVGTSGAYEQYF
d_call: TRBD1; v_call: TRBV28; j_call: TRBJ2-7; clone_size: few; cdr3_nt: TGTGCCAGCTGCCCCGAGGTGGACAGGTGTGGGTACTTC; cdr3_aa: CASCPEVDRCGYF
d_call: NA; v_call: TRBV15; j_call: TRBJ2-2; clone_size: NA; cdr3_nt: TGTGCCACCAGCAGAGAGAGAATCGGGACAATGGTACCCGAGGTGGAGCTGTTTTTT; cdr3_aa: CATSRERIGTMVPEVELFF
d_call: TRBD2; v_call: TRBV5-4; j_call: TRBJ2-7; clone_size: NA; cdr3_nt: TGTGCCAGCAGCCCGGCGACTAGCGGGGGAGCCTACGAGCAGTACTTC; cdr3_aa: CASSPATSGGAYEQYF
d_call: TRBD2; v_call: TRBV10-3; j_call: TRBJ2-5; clone_size: NA; cdr3_nt: TGTGCCATCAGGGCTAGCGGGGGAGCGGAGACCCAGTACTTC; cdr3_aa: CAIRASGGAETQYF
d_call: NA; v_call: TRBV28; j_call: TRBJ1-1; clone_size: NA; cdr3_nt: TGTGCCAGCAGGGGGGGGACTGAAGCTTTCTTT; cdr3_aa: CASRGGTEAFF
d_call: TRBD2; v_call: TRBV30; j_call: TRBJ2-4; clone_size: NA; cdr3_nt: TGTGCCTGGAGTGTACTAGCGGGGGAAATTTACTTC; cdr3_aa: CAWSVLAGEIYF
d_call: TRBD1; v_call: TRBV10-2; j_call: TRBJ1-2; clone_size: NA; cdr3_nt: TGCGCCAGCAGTGAGGCGGTGGGGACAGGTCTCGGCTACACCTTC; cdr3_aa: CASSEAVGTGLGYTF
d_call: NA; v_call: TRBV28; j_call: TRBJ1-2; clone_size: NA; cdr3_nt: TGTGCCAGCAGCCCCCTAGACAGCATAAACTATGGCTACACCTTC; cdr3_aa: CASSPLDSINYGYTF